The present entry profiles one TCR beta chain with its context. Its antigen is undetermined. A second roughly 6 to 12 cycle PCR used barcoded and J-beta primers. Via MiXCR, TCRdb re-called the 5' RACE reads, giving one row per CDR3 protein. The sample lists approximately 1.5 million distinct CDR3 sequences; approximately 32% were seen once. Isolating PBMCs gave at least 6.5 million of these cells per sample. This sample stems from a study of blood T cells in healthy people across ages. The CDR3 is 13 amino acids. In germline, CDR1 is MNHEY, CDR2 SMNVEV (reference sequence). The ends were cut back, 6 bases at V and 4 bases at J, with 12 bases in the middle. General study points: The recorded TCR beta diversity per million T cells decreased in a roughly linear manner with age.

The specimen sequenced was blood. This sequence joins TRBV27 and TRBJ2-5, with unresolved D. The source of this sequence is a woman between 25 and 40 years old in good health. As DNA, the CDR3 is TGTGCCAGCAGGCTAACGGCTCGAGAGACCCAGTACTTC. Translating it yields CASRLTARETQYF.